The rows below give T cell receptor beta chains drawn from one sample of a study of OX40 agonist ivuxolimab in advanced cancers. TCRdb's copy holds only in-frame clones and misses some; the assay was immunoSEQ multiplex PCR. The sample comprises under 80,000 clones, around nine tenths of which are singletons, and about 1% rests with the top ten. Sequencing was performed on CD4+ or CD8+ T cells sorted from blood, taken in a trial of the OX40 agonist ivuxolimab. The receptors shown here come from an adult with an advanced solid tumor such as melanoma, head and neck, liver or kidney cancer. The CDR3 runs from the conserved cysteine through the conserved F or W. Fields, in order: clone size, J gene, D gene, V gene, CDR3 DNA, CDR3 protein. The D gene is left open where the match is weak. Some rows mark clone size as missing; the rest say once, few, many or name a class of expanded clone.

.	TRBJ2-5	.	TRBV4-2	TGTGCCAGCAGCCGGGAGGCTAGCCCACAAGAGACCCAGTACTTC	CASSREASPQETQYF
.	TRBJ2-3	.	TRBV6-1	TGTGCCAGCAGTGAAGGTGGAGGGATCACAGATACGCAGTATTTT	CASSEGGGITDTQYF
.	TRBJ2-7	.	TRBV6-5	TGTGCCAGCAGTTACTCGTATCAGGGGTCCTACGAGCAGTACTTC	CASSYSYQGSYEQYF
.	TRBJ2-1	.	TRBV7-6	TGTGCCAGCAGCCCTGGAGGGCCGAATGAGCAGTTCTTC	CASSPGGPNEQFF
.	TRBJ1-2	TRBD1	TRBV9	TGTGCCAGCAGCCCACAGGGCGGGACAGGGGGCTCCCGACCTTATGGCTACACCTTC	CASSPQGGTGGSRPYGYTF
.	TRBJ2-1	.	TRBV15	TGTGCCACCAGCAGAGATCTAGGGGCTACCGAGTTCTTC	CATSRDLGATEFF
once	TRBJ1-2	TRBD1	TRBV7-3	TGTGCCAGCAGCTCCCAGGGACAGGGTCCCCTCCCAGGCTATGGCTACACCTTC	CASSSQGQGPLPGYGYTF
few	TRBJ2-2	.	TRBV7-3	TGTGCCAGCAGCTTTCAAGGGCAACTTACCGGGGAGCTGTTTTTT	CASSFQGQLTGELFF
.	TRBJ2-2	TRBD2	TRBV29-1	TGCAGCGTTGAAGATCGGAGCGGGAGGGCAAACACCGGGGAGCTGTTTTTT	CSVEDRSGRANTGELFF
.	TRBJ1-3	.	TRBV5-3	TGTGCCAGAAGCTCGCGGAGAGACTCTGGAAACACCATATATTTT	CARSSRRDSGNTIYF
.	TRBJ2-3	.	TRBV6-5	TGTGCCAGCAGTTACGGTCAAACAGGGCCGCAGTATTTT	CASSYGQTGPQYF
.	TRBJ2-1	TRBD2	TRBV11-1	TGTGCCAGCAGCTTAGCGACCAGCGGGGCTGAGCAGTTCTTC	CASSLATSGAEQFF
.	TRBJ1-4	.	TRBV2	TGTGCCAGCAGCGACCCTAGTTCAGGACGGAGAATTAATGAAAAACTGTTTTTT	CASSDPSSGRRINEKLFF
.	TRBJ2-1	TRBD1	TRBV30	TGTGCCTGGAAGCTAGGGGGCGGGCCCTACAATGAGCAGTTCTTC	CAWKLGGGPYNEQFF
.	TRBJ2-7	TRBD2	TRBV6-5	TGTGCCAGCAGTTATGCGGGACTAGGTCCCTACGAGCAGTACTTC	CASSYAGLGPYEQYF
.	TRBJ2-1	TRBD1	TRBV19	TGTGCCAGTAGTGCCGGACAGGGTCGATCCTACAATGAGCAGTTCTTC	CASSAGQGRSYNEQFF
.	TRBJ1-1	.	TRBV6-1	TGTGCCAGCAACCTTCCCAGGGGATTTAACACTGAAGCTTTCTTT	CASNLPRGFNTEAFF
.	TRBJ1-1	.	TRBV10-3	TGTGCCATCAGTGAGTCCGGCGGGGGGCGGATGAACACTGAAGCTTTCTTT	CAISESGGGRMNTEAFF
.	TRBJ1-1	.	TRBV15	TGTGCCACCAGCAGAGGTACAGGGATGAACACTGAAGCTTTCTTT	CATSRGTGMNTEAFF
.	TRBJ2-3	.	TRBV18	TGTGCCAGCCTAAACACCGACAGCACAGATACGCAGTATTTT	CASLNTDSTDTQYF
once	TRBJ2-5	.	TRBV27	TGTGCCAGCAGTTTAAGGGACCAAGAGACCCAGTACTTC	CASSLRDQETQYF
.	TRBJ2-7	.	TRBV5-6	TGTGCCAGCAGCTTGTATGAGCGAGCGTACGAGCAGTACTTC	CASSLYERAYEQYF
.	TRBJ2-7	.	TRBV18	TGTGCCAGCTCACCACCGGCCACAACCTACGAGCAGTACTTC	CASSPPATTYEQYF
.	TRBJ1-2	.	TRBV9	TGTGCCAGCAGCGGGAATTCAGGGGTCGGCTATGGCTACACCTTC	CASSGNSGVGYGYTF
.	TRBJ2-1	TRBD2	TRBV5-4	TGTGCCAGCAGCCAGGGGACTAGTTCGTTTGGGGGAAAGCAGTTCTTC	CASSQGTSSFGGKQFF
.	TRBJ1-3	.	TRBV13	TGTGCCAGCAGCCGTCGGGGGGCAGGAAACACCATATATTTT	CASSRRGAGNTIYF
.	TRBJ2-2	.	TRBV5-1	TGCGCCAGCAGCTTGGCCCTGGACACCGGGGAGCTGTTTTTT	CASSLALDTGELFF